Listed below are T cell receptor beta chains from one sample, sequenced in a study of beta chain features in type 1 diabetes. Method: immunoSEQ multiplex PCR; TCRdb's copy keeps in-frame clones and lacks some. This sample has around 710,000 clones, with over 10% found just once. Sequencing used naive CD4+ T cells from blood. The receptors derive from a man younger than 45 with type 1 diabetes. The CDR3 runs from the conserved cysteine through the conserved F or W. D genes are given only for firm matches. The size entry is marked missing in some rows and otherwise reads once, few, many or a size class.

V	J	size	D	DNA	CDR3
TRBV18	TRBJ2-7	few	.	TGTGCCAGCTCACTACAGAGCGGTAGCTCCTACGAGCAGTACTTC	CASSLQSGSSYEQYF
TRBV6-1	TRBJ2-1	.	TRBD2	TGTGCCAGCAGCGCGCCCGGGGGGTCCTACAATGAGCAGTTCTTC	CASSAPGGSYNEQFF
TRBV7-2	TRBJ2-5	.	TRBD2	TGTGCCAGCAGCACAAGGGGACTAGCGGACCAAGAGACCCAGTACTTC	CASSTRGLADQETQYF
TRBV4-3	TRBJ2-1	once	.	TGCGCCAGCAGCCAAGGACTACCCTCTTCCTACAATGAGCAGTTCTTC	CASSQGLPSSYNEQFF
TRBV7-9	TRBJ2-5	few	.	TGTGCCAGCAGCCCCTTGCAGGGAGAGACCCAGTACTTC	CASSPLQGETQYF
TRBV11-3	TRBJ1-2	.	.	TGTGCCAGCGCAGCTTCCCTAGGGCTGTTCAACTATGGCTACACCTTC	CASAASLGLFNYGYTF
TRBV13	TRBJ1-4	few	.	TGTGCCAGCAGCTTAGGGGGGGCAACTAATGAAAAACTGTTTTTT	CASSLGGATNEKLFF
TRBV4-3	TRBJ1-4	few	.	TGCGCCAGCAGCCAGCAGGGAACTAATGAAAAACTGTTTTTT	CASSQQGTNEKLFF
TRBV27	TRBJ2-1	few	.	TGTGCCAGCAGTTCGGCGGGGGCACCACAGTTCTTC	CASSSAGAPQFF
TRBV10-3	TRBJ2-3	few	.	TGTGCCATCAATCCGGGCCCCCGGGAAGATACGCAGTATTTT	CAINPGPREDTQYF
TRBV4-2	TRBJ2-7	.	TRBD1	TGTGCCAGCAGCCAAAACTGGGACAGGGGAAGGAACGAGCAGTACTTC	CASSQNWDRGRNEQYF
TRBV6-6	TRBJ1-3	.	.	TGTGCCAGCAGCTCCTTACAGGAGTCTGGAAACACCATATATTTT	CASSSLQESGNTIYF
TRBV9	TRBJ2-3	.	TRBD2	TGTGCCAGTACCCCTAGCGGGGGGAACACAGATACGCAGTATTTT	CASTPSGGNTDTQYF
TRBV30	TRBJ1-2	.	.	TGTGCCTGGAGCAAGACCGCGACCGGGGGCTACACCTTC	CAWSKTATGGYTF
TRBV4-2	TRBJ1-5	.	TRBD1	TGTGCCAGCAGCCTGACAGGGGATGAGCAGCCCCAGCATTTT	CASSLTGDEQPQHF
TRBV7-2	TRBJ2-7	few	.	TGTGCCAGCAGCTTAGTCGCAGCGGCCTACGAGCAGTACTTC	CASSLVAAAYEQYF
TRBV7-2	TRBJ2-1	few	.	TGTGCCAGCAGCTTCCAGGTAACTATGTTCTTC	CASSFQVTMFF
TRBV27	TRBJ2-5	few	.	TGTGCCAGCAGTTTATTTTGGGGACATAGAGAGACCCAGTACTTC	CASSLFWGHRETQYF
TRBV6-5	TRBJ2-5	.	.	TGTGCCAGCAGTTCGAGGGCAGGGAGGGAGACCCAGTACTTC	CASSSRAGRETQYF
TRBV25-1	TRBJ1-6	few	.	TGTGCCAGCAGTGATGCGCGCAGGGGCCATAATTCACCCCTCCACTTT	CASSDARRGHNSPLHF
TRBV7-9	TRBJ2-3	.	.	TGTGCCAGCAGCTCGCGTGAGGGGCCTGGCACAGATACGCAGTATTTT	CASSSREGPGTDTQYF
TRBV19	TRBJ2-3	.	.	TGTGCCAGTAGTATCCTGGGAACAGGGTTTAGAGATACGCAGTATTTT	CASSILGTGFRDTQYF
TRBV4-3	TRBJ1-1	.	.	TGCGCCAGCAGCCAAGATGGGGGGCGCAGGAACACTGAAGCTTTCTTT	CASSQDGGRRNTEAFF
TRBV7-2	TRBJ2-1	few	TRBD2	TGTGCCAGCAGCTTAGACGGGGGGTACTACAATGAGCAGTTCTTC	CASSLDGGYYNEQFF
TRBV29-1	TRBJ1-1	.	.	TGCAGCCCGATTGAGTGGACATCTGATGAAGCTTTCTTT	CSPIEWTSDEAFF
TRBV18	TRBJ2-7	few	.	TGTGCCAGCTCTGGGGAGCAGTACTTC	CASSGEQYF
TRBV7-9	TRBJ2-7	few	TRBD1	TGTGCCAGCAGCCCACTCCCGGGACAGGGGGCCTACGAGCAGTACTTC	CASSPLPGQGAYEQYF
TRBV29-1	TRBJ1-2	.	.	TGCAGCGGGGTCGACCGGGGGGACTATGGCTACACCTTC	CSGVDRGDYGYTF
TRBV14	TRBJ1-2	.	.	TGTGCCAGCAGCCAAGAGATGGGTCAACCGGGCCACTATGGCTACACCTTC	CASSQEMGQPGHYGYTF
TRBV5-1	TRBJ2-7	few	.	TGCGCCAGCAGCTGGGGGACTGAACCATCCTACGAGCAGTACTTC	CASSWGTEPSYEQYF
TRBV29-1	TRBJ1-5	.	.	TGCAGCGTGGAGGGGGGGGGCAATCAGCCCCAGCATTTT	CSVEGGGNQPQHF
TRBV5-1	TRBJ2-1	.	.	TGCGCCAGCAGTGGAGGGGGACGCCGCTTGGATGAGCAGTTCTTC	CASSGGGRRLDEQFF
TRBV7-2	TRBJ1-5	.	.	TGTGCCAGCAGATCCTCGAACAGGGATGGCAATCAGCCCCAGCATTTT	CASRSSNRDGNQPQHF
TRBV29-1	TRBJ1-3	few	.	TGCAGCGTGACCGAGGATGGAAACACCATATATTTT	CSVTEDGNTIYF
TRBV6-5	TRBJ1-2	few	.	TGTGCCAGCAGATACCACTCAAATTCGGATGGCTACACCTTC	CASRYHSNSDGYTF
TRBV7-7	TRBJ2-5	.	.	TGTGCTAGCAGCCACCCGGGCGGAGTCCAAGAGACCCAGTACTTC	CASSHPGGVQETQYF
TRBV28	TRBJ1-6	.	.	TGTGCCACAGGTGCCCCGGGGTCACCCCTCCACTTT	CATGAPGSPLHF
TRBV5-6	TRBJ2-1	few	TRBD2	TGTGCCAGCAGCTTGCCCCCCGGGACTAGCTGGCATGAGCAGTTCTTC	CASSLPPGTSWHEQFF
TRBV9	TRBJ2-7	.	TRBD1	TGTGCCAGCAGCGGATTCGAGGGACAGCTAGGATACGAGCAGTACTTC	CASSGFEGQLGYEQYF
TRBV29-1	TRBJ2-3	.	.	TGCAGCGGACGAGACAAGGGGGATACGCAGTATTTT	CSGRDKGDTQYF
TRBV25-1	TRBJ1-4	few	.	TGTGCCAGCAGTGCTTATAACAGGGAGATGATTGAAAAACTGTTTTTT	CASSAYNREMIEKLFF
TRBV30	TRBJ1-5	.	.	TGTGCCTGGACCCACTCCGGGGACCAGCCCCAGCATTTT	CAWTHSGDQPQHF
TRBV10-3	TRBJ2-3	.	.	TGTGCCATCAGTGGGGGGACTAGCACAGATACGCAGTATTTT	CAISGGTSTDTQYF
TRBV7-8	TRBJ2-3	few	TRBD1	TGTGCCAGCATCCCCCAGGGGACAGGGGGCAAAGGAGGAGATACGCAGTATTTT	CASIPQGTGGKGGDTQYF
TRBV9	TRBJ1-6	few	.	TGTGCCAGCAGCGTAGCTACGGGTGGTCAAAATTCACCCCTCCACTTT	CASSVATGGQNSPLHF
TRBV29-1	TRBJ2-7	.	.	TGCAGCGTGAGTGTCGGGCCCCAAGTCGAGCAGTACTTC	CSVSVGPQVEQYF
TRBV30	TRBJ2-5	few	.	TGTGCCTTATCAGGGGTGGGGGAGACCCAGTACTTC	CALSGVGETQYF
TRBV9	TRBJ2-2	few	.	TGTGCCAGCAGCGTAGAAAGGGGGAAGCTGTTTTTT	CASSVERGKLFF
TRBV10-3	TRBJ1-6	few	.	TGTGCCATCGGGGACGGGGTTAGGTCCTATAATTCACCCCTCCACTTT	CAIGDGVRSYNSPLHF
TRBV6-5	TRBJ2-7	few	.	TGTGCCAGCAGCCGTGGGGGGTCCTCCTCCTACGAGCAGTACTTC	CASSRGGSSSYEQYF
TRBV29-1	TRBJ1-2	few	.	TGCAGCGTTGGGGCCCGAGGGGGGTATGGCTACACCTTC	CSVGARGGYGYTF